These T cell receptor beta chains were read from a single sample in a study of vaccination and CD4 T cells after COVID-19. These TCRs' antigens remain unknown. TCRdb used MiXCR to reprocess the PCR reads, holding one entry per CDR3 protein. The repertoire holds some 11,000 distinct CDR3 sequences, with 40% to 50% as singletons. Source material: CD4+ T cells from blood, cultured in vitro. The receptors shown here come from a human donor who had recovered from COVID-19. CDR3s include the opening cysteine and the closing phenylalanine or tryptophan. A D gene is named only where the DNA matches it firmly. Clone size is given for some rows only: seen once, a few or many times, or a class if the clone is expanded.

>TRBV20-1|TRBJ1-1|NA|few
CSAGSNTEAFF
TGCAGTGCTGGCTCGAACACTGAAGCTTTCTTT
>TRBV20-1|TRBJ2-1|TRBD1|NA
CSARDPTGARNEQFF
TGCAGTGCTAGAGACCCGACAGGGGCCCGCAATGAGCAGTTCTTC
>TRBV27|TRBJ1-2|NA|NA
CASSSRGQGYYGYTF
TGTGCCAGCAGTTCCCGGGGGCAGGGGTACTATGGCTACACCTTC
>TRBV7-3|TRBJ2-2|NA|NA
CASSFGLNTGELFF
TGTGCCAGCAGCTTCGGACTGAACACCGGGGAGCTGTTTTTT
>TRBV6-2/TRBV6-3|TRBJ1-1|TRBD1|few
CASSRQGAEAFF
TGTGCCAGCAGCCGACAGGGAGCTGAAGCTTTCTTT
>TRBV24-1|TRBJ2-7|NA|NA
CAPRGHEQYF
TGTGCCCCCAGGGGACACGAGCAGTACTTC
>TRBV5-4|TRBJ2-3|NA|NA
CASSGGVDTQYF
TGTGCCAGCAGCGGAGGGGTAGATACGCAGTATTTT
>TRBV5-1|TRBJ1-1|TRBD1|NA
CASSSDRAGWTEAFF
TGCGCCAGCAGCAGCGACAGGGCCGGGTGGACTGAAGCTTTCTTT
>TRBV6-2/TRBV6-3|TRBJ2-1|NA|NA
CASSTRDTQYNNEQFF
TGTGCCAGCAGTACCCGGGACACACAATACAACAATGAGCAGTTCTTC
>TRBV6-5|TRBJ1-2|TRBD1|few
CASSYEQGAGGYTF
TGTGCCAGCAGTTACGAACAGGGGGCTGGGGGCTACACCTTC
>TRBV5-1|TRBJ2-5|NA|once
CASSLEGWGETQYF
TGCGCCAGCAGCTTGGAGGGGTGGGGAGAGACCCAGTACTTC
>TRBV20-1|TRBJ2-2|NA|NA
CSARGRGAGELFF
TGCAGTGCTAGGGGAAGGGGGGCAGGGGAGCTGTTTTTT
>TRBV18|TRBJ1-2|NA|NA
CASSPLSVDGYTF
TGTGCCAGCTCACCCTTGAGCGTGGATGGCTACACCTTC
>TRBV25-1|TRBJ2-5|TRBD2|NA
CASRRTSGGQETQYF
TGTGCCAGCAGGAGGACTAGCGGGGGACAAGAGACCCAGTACTTC
>TRBV24-1|TRBJ1-1|TRBD1|NA
CATIPGQQAFF
TGTGCCACCATCCCGGGACAGCAAGCTTTCTTT
>TRBV27|TRBJ2-7|NA|NA
CASSLSLQPYEQYF
TGTGCCAGCAGTTTATCCCTACAGCCCTACGAGCAGTACTTC
>TRBV12-3/TRBV12-4|TRBJ2-3|NA|NA
CASLLGDTTDTQYF
TGTGCCAGCCTGTTGGGGGACACCACAGATACGCAGTATTTT
>TRBV7-9|TRBJ1-2|TRBD1|NA
CASIRQGEYGYTF
TGTGCCAGCATCCGACAGGGTGAATATGGCTACACCTTC
>TRBV4-1|TRBJ2-7|NA|NA
CASSQDPRNSYEQYF
TGCGCCAGCAGCCAAGATCCTAGAAACTCCTACGAGCAGTACTTC
>TRBV27|TRBJ2-7|TRBD1|few
CASSLSGGEPSKEQYF
TGTGCCAGCAGTTTATCAGGGGGCGAACCAAGTAAAGAGCAGTACTTC
>TRBV7-3|TRBJ1-2|NA|NA
CASSLTAGFGYTF
TGTGCCAGCAGCTTAACAGCAGGGTTTGGCTACACCTTC
>TRBV7-3|TRBJ2-1|NA|NA
CASSGQGGPYNEQFF
TGTGCCAGCAGCGGACAAGGGGGGCCGTACAATGAGCAGTTCTTC
>TRBV19|TRBJ2-5|NA|few
CASSPLQGLGQETQYF
TGTGCCAGTAGCCCGCTACAGGGTCTGGGACAAGAGACCCAGTACTTC
>TRBV14|TRBJ2-7|NA|once
CASSRLFSYEQYF
TGTGCCAGCAGCCGACTCTTCTCCTACGAGCAGTACTTC
>TRBV2|TRBJ1-1|NA|NA
CASSEFGKNTEAFF
TGTGCCAGCAGTGAATTTGGGAAGAACACTGAAGCTTTCTTT
>TRBV6-5|TRBJ1-1|NA|few
CASSYSGGTLNTEAFF
TGTGCCAGCAGTTACTCTGGGGGGACGCTGAACACTGAAGCTTTCTTT
>TRBV7-8|TRBJ2-7|NA|NA
CASSLVKGSYEQYF
TGTGCCAGCAGCTTAGTCAAGGGGTCCTACGAGCAGTACTTC
>TRBV6-2/TRBV6-3|TRBJ1-1|NA|NA
CASSWEGATEAFF
TGTGCCAGCAGTTGGGAGGGTGCGACTGAAGCTTTCTTT
>TRBV5-6|TRBJ1-4|TRBD1|NA
CASSLAGTGGEKLFF
TGTGCCAGCAGCTTGGCCGGGACAGGGGGTGAAAAACTGTTTTTT
>TRBV19|TRBJ1-1|NA|medium-sized
CASSIRVNTEAFF
TGTGCCAGTAGTATAAGGGTGAACACTGAAGCTTTCTTT
>TRBV12-2|TRBJ1-1|NA|NA
CASRFEDTEAFF
TGTGCAAGTCGCTTTGAGGACACTGAAGCTTTCTTT